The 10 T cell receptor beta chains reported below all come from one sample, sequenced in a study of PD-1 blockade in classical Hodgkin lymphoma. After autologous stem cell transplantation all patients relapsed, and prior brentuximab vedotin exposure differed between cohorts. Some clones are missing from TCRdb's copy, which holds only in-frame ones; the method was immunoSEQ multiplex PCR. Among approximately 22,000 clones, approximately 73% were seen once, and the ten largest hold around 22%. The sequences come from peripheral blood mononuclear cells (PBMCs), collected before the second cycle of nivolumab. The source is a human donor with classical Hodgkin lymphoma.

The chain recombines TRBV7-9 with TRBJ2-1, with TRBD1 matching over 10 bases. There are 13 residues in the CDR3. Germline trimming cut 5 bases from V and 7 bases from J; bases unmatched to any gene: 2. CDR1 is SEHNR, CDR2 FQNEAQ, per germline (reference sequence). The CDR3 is CASSMGQGNEQFF. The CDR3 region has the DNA TGTGCCAGCAGCATGGGACAGGGGAATGAGCAGTTCTTC. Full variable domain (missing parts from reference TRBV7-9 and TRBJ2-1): DTGVSQNPRHKITKRGQNVTFRCDPISEHNRLYWYRQTLGQGPEFLTYFQNEAQLEKSRLLSDRFSAERPKGSFSTLEIQRTEQGDSAMYLCASSMGQGNEQFFGPGTRLTVL.

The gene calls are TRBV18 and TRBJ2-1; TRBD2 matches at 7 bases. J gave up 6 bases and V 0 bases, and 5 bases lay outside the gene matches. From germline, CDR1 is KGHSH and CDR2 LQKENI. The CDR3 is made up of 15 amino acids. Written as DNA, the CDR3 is TGTGCCAGCTCACCACCCTCGCGGGAGCTCAATGAGCAGTTCTTC. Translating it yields CASSPPSRELNEQFF.

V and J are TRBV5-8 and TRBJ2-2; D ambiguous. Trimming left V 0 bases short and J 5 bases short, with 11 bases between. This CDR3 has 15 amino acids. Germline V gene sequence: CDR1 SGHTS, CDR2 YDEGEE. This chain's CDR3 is CASSLDGFGTGELFF. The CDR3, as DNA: TGTGCCAGCAGCTTGGACGGTTTCGGAACCGGGGAGCTGTTTTTT.

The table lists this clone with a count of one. The CDR3 nucleotides read TGTGCCAGCAGTTACGGCTGGGGGGAGTACGAGCAGTACTTC. Translated: CASSYGWGEYEQYF. The V call is TRBV6-5, the J call TRBJ2-7, with D maybe TRBD2 (6 bases). This CDR3 spans 14 amino acids. Between the trimmed V and J ends, which lost 2 bases and 4 bases, there was a span of 12 bases. The germline V gene encodes CDR1 MNHEY and CDR2 SVGAGI.

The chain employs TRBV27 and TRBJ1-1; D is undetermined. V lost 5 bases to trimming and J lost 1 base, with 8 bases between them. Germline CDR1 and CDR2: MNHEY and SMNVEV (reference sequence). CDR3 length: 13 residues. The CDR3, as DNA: TGTGCCAGCAGTCGATTAGGGAACACTGAAGCTTTCTTT. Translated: CASSRLGNTEAFF.

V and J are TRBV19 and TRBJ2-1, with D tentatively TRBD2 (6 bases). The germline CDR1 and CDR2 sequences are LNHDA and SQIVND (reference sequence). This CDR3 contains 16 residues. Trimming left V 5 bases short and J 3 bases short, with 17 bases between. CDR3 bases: TGTGCCAGTAGTTCCCGCAGAGGCGGGGACTACAATGAGCAGTTCTTC. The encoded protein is CASSSRRGGDYNEQFF.

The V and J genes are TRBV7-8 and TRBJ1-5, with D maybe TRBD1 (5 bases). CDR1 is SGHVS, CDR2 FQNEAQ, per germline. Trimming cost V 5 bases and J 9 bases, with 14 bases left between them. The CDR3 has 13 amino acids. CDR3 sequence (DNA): TGTGCCAGCAGCCCCGGAGACAGTAGGCCCCAGCATTTT. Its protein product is CASSPGDSRPQHF.

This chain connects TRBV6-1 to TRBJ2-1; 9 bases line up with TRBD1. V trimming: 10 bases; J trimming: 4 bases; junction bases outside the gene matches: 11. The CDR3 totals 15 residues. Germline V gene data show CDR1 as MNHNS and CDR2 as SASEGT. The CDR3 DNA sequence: TGTGCCACCTTATTGGGACAGGGAATATACAATGAGCAGTTCTTC. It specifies CATLLGQGIYNEQFF.

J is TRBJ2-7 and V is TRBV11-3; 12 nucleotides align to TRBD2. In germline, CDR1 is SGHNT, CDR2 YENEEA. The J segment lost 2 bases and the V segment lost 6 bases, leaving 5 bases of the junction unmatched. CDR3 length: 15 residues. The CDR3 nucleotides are TGTGCCAGCAGTCAGACTAGCGGGAGCGCCTACGAGCAGTACTTC. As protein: CASSQTSGSAYEQYF.

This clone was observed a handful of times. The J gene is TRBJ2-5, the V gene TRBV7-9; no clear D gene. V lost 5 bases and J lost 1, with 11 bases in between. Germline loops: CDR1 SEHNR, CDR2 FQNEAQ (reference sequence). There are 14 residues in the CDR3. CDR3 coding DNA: TGTGCCAGCAGCAAATCGACAAGCCAAGAGACCCAGTACTTC. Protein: CASSKSTSQETQYF.